The 5 T cell receptor beta chains reported below all come from one sample, sequenced in a study of cytomegalovirus exposure and HLA in healthy donors. PCR was performed using 60 Vbeta and 13 Jbeta primers. Sequencing used immunoSEQ multiplex PCR; TCRdb keeps in-frame clones, though not all of them. The data hold roughly 120,000 clones, with 80% observed a single time. The sequenced sample consisted of PBMCs. The receptor set was obtained from a male donor in good health and CMV-seronegative.

The table lists this clone with a few counts. This rearrangement joins TRBV27 to TRBJ1-2; a weak D match, TRBD1 (6 bases). Germline V gene lookup returns CDR1 MNHEY and CDR2 SMNVEV (reference sequence). The CDR3 is made up of 14 amino acids. The V and J ends lost 2 bases and 3 bases respectively, with 10 bases between them. The CDR3 sequence is CASSLVTGHYGYTF. As DNA, the CDR3 is TGTGCCAGCAGTTTAGTGACAGGACACTATGGCTACACCTTC.

CDR3 amino acids: CASSFLGVGEKLFF. The CDR3 bases are TGTGCCAGCAGCTTTCTCGGGGTAGGGGAAAAACTGTTTTTT. This chain joins TRBV7-2 and TRBJ1-4, with D unclear. CDR3 length: 14 amino acids. The ends were cut back, 3 bases at V and 8 bases at J, with 13 bases in the middle. Germline V lookup: CDR1 SGHTA, CDR2 FQGNSA.

The rearrangement uses TRBV19 and TRBJ1-1; D unclear. The CDR3 loop spans 14 amino acids. Between the trimmed V and J ends, which lost 4 bases and 5 bases, there was a span of 14 bases. Germline V gene data show CDR1 as LNHDA and CDR2 as SQIVND (reference sequence). The CDR3 nucleotides read TGTGCCAGTAGTAAATCTCGGAGGGAGACTGAAGCTTTCTTT. The encoded protein is CASSKSRRETEAFF.

The table lists this clone with a count of one. The chain combines TRBV5-4 with TRBJ1-2; the match to TRBD1 covers 7 bases. Trimming took 4 bases from V and 4 from J; bases not matched to a gene: 10. The CDR3 runs 15 residues. Germline-derived CDR1 and CDR2 are SGHNT and YYREEE (reference sequence). CDR3 in DNA: TGTGCCAGCAGCGACTACCGGGACAGTTCCTATGGCTACACCTTC. This gives the protein CASSDYRDSSYGYTF.

The chain carries TRBV7-9 and TRBJ1-1; 9 bases are a match to TRBD1. Germline V lookup: CDR1 SEHNR, CDR2 FQNEAQ (reference sequence). V shed 5 bases and J 3 bases; nucleotides not matched to a gene: 10. CDR3 length: 16 residues. In DNA, the CDR3 is TGTGCCAGCAGCCCGCTCCGCGACAGGGGGGACACTGAAGCTTTCTTT. The encoded protein is CASSPLRDRGDTEAFF.